Listed below are T cell receptor beta chains from one sample, sequenced in a study of cytomegalovirus exposure and HLA in healthy donors. Sequenced by immunoSEQ multiplex PCR; TCRdb stores in-frame clones only, minus some. Among approximately 170,000 clones listed, 70% to 80% were seen once. The material sequenced was PBMCs. These receptors were collected from a woman aged 30 to 39 in good health and CMV-seropositive. The conserved cysteine and the conserved F or W are not part of the CDR3 here. Each record gives: J gene, D gene, V gene, CDR3 protein. The D gene is left open where the match is weak.

TRBJ1-1 | NA | TRBV12-5 | ASGLVTGPNTEAF
TRBJ2-3 | TRBD2 | TRBV5-1 | ASSSGTITDTQY
TRBJ2-5 | TRBD1 | TRBV5-6 | ASSQITQGQETQY
TRBJ2-1 | TRBD2 | TRBV29-1 | SVAEGLAYNEQF
TRBJ1-1 | NA | TRBV6-5 | ASSVWRNTEAF
TRBJ2-5 | TRBD1 | TRBV7-2 | ASSSGQGRY
TRBJ2-5 | NA | TRBV5-1 | ASSLVQPQETQY
TRBJ2-7 | TRBD1 | TRBV5-1 | ASSSSGTGPYEQY
TRBJ1-2 | TRBD1 | TRBV25-1 | ASRPSRGSNYGYT
TRBJ1-2 | NA | TRBV7-9 | ASSSGLDYGYT
TRBJ2-7 | NA | TRBV30 | AWRDSYEQY
TRBJ1-2 | NA | TRBV27 | ASSRTTGLTNYGYT
TRBJ2-7 | TRBD1 | TRBV6-1 | ASSEGTGGAYEQY
TRBJ1-1 | NA | TRBV11-3 | ASSPQLGGLNTEAF
TRBJ1-1 | TRBD1 | TRBV27 | ASSPRQGLNTEAF